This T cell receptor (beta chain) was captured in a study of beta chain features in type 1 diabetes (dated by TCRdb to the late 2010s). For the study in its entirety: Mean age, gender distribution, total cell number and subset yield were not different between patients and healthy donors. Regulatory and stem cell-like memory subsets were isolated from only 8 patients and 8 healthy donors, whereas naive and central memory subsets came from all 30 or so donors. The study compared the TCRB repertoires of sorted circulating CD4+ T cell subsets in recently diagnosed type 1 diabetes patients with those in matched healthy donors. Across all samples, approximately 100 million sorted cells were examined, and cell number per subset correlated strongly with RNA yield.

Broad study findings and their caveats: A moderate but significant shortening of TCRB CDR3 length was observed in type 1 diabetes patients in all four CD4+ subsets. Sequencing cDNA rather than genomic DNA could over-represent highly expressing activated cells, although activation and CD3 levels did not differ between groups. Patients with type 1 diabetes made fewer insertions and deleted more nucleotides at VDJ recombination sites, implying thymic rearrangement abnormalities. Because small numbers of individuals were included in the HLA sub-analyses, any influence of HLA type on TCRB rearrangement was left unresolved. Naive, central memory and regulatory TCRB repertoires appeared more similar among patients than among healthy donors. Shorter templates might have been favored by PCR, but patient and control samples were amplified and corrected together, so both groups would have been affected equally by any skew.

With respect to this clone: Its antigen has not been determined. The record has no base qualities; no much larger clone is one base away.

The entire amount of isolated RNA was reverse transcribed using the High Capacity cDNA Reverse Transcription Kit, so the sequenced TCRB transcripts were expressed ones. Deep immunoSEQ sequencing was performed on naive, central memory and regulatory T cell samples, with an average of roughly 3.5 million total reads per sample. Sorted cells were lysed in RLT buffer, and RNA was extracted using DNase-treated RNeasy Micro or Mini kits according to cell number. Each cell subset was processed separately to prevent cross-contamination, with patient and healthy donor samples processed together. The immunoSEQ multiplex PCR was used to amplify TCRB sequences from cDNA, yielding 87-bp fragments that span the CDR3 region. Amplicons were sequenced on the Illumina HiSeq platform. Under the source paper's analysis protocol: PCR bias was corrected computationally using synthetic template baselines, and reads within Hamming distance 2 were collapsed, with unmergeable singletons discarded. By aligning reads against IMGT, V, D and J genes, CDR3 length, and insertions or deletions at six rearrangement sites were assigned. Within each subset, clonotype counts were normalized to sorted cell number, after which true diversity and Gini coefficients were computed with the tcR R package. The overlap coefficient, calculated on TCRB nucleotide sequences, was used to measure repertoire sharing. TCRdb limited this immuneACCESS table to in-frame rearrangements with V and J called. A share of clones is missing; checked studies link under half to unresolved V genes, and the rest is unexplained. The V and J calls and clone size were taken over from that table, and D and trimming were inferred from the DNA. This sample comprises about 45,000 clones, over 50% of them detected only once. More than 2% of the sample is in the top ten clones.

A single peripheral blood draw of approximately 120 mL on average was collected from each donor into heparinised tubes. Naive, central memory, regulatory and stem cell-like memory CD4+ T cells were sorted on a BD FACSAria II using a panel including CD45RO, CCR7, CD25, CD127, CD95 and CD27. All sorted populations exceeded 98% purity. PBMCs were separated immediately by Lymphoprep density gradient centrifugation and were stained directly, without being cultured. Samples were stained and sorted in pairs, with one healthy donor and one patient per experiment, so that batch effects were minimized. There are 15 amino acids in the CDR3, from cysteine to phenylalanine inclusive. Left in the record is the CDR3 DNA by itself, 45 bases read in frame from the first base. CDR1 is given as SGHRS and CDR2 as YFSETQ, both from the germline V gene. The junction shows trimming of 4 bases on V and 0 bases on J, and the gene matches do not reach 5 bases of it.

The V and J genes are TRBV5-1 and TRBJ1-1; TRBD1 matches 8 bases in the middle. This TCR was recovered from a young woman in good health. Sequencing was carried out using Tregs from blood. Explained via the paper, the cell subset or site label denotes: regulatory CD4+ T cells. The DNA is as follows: TGCGCCAGCAGCGGCTTGGGACAGGTGAACACTGAAGCTTTCTTT. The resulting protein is CASSGLGQVNTEAFF.